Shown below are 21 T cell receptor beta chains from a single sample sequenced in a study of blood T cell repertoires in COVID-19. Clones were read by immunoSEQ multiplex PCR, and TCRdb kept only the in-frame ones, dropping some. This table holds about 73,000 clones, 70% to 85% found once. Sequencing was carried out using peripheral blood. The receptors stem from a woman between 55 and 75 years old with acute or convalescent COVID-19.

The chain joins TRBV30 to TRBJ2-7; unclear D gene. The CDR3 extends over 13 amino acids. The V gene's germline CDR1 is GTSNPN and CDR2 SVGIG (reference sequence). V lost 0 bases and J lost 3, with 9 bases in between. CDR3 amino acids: CAWSVTANYEQYF. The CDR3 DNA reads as TGTGCCTGGAGTGTGACTGCAAACTACGAGCAGTACTTC.

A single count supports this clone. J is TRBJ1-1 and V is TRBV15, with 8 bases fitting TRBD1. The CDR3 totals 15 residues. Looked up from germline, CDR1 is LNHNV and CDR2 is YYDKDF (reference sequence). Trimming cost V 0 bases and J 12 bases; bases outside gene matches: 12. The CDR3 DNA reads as TGTGCCACCAGCAGAGATTGGGGTGGGACAGGAAGGACTTTCTTT. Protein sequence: CATSRDWGGTGRTFF.

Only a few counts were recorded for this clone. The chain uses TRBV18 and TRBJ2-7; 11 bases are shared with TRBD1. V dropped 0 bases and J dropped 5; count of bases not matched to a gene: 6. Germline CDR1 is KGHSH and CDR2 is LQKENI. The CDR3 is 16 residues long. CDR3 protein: CASSPPGQGAENEQYF. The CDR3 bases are TGTGCCAGCTCACCACCAGGACAGGGGGCAGAAAACGAGCAGTACTTC.

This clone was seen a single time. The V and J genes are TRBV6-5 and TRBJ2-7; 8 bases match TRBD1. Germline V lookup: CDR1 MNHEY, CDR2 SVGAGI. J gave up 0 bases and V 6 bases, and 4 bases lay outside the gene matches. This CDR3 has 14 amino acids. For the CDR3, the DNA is TGTGCCAGCAGACGACAGGGGAGCTCCTACGAGCAGTACTTC. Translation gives CASRRQGSSYEQYF.

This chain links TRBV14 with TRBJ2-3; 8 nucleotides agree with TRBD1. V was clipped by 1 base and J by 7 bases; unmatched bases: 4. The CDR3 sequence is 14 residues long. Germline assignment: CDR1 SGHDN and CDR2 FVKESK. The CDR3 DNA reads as TGTGCCAGCAGCCAAGGCAGGGGGCTATATACGCAGTATTTT. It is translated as CASSQGRGLYTQYF.

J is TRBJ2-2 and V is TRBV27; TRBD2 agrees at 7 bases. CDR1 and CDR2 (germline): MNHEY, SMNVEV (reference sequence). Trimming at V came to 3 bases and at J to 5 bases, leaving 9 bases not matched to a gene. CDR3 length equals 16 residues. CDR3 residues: CASSFRGRARTGELFF. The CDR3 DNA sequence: TGTGCCAGCAGTTTTCGGGGGAGGGCGAGAACCGGGGAGCTGTTTTTT.

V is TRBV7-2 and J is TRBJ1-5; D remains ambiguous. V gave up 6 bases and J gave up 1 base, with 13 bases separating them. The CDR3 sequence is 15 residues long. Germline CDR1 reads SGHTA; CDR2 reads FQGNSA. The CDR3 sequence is CASSTGVASNQPQHF. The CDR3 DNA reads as TGTGCCAGCAGTACCGGGGTCGCGAGCAATCAGCCCCAGCATTTT.

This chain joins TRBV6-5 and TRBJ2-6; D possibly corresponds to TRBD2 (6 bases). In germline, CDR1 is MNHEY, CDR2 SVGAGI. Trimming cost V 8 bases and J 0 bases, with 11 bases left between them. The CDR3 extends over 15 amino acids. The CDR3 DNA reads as TGTGCCAGCCAAGACGGGGGCTCTGGGGCCAACGTCCTGACTTTC. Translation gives CASQDGGSGANVLTF.

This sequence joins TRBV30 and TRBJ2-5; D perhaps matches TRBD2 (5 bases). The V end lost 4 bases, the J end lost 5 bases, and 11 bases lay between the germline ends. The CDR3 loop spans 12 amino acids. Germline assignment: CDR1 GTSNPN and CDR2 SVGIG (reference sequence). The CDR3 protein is CAWITGIETQYF. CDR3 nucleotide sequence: TGTGCCTGGATTACGGGGATCGAGACCCAGTACTTC.

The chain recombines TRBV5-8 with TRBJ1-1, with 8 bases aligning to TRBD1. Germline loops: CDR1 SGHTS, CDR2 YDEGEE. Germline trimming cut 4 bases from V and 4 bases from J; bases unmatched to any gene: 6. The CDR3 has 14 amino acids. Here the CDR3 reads CASSNPGQATEAFF. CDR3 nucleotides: TGTGCCAGCAGCAACCCGGGACAGGCCACTGAAGCTTTCTTT.

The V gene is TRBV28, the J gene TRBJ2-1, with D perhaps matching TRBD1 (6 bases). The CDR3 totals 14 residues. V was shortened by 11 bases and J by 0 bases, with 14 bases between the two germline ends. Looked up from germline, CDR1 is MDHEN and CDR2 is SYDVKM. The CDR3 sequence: CALERGSSYNEQFF. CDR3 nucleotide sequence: TGTGCCCTCGAGAGGGGGAGCTCCTACAATGAGCAGTTCTTC. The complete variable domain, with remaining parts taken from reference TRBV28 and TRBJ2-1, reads DVKVTQSSRYLVKRTGEKVFLECVQDMDHENMFWYRQDPGLGLRLIYFSYDVKMKEKGDIPEGYSVSREKKERFSLILESASTNQTSMYLCALERGSSYNEQFFGPGTRLTVL.

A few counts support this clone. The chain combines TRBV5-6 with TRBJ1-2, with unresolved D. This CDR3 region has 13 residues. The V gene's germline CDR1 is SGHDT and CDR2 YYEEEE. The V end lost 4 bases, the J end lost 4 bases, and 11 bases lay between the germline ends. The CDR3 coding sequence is TGTGCCAGCAGCCCAGGATCCTTCTATGGCTACACCTTC. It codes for CASSPGSFYGYTF.

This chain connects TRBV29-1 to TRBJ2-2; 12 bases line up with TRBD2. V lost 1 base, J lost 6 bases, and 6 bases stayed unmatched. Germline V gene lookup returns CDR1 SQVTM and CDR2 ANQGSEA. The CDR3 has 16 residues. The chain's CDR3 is CSVEGLAGGPSGELFF. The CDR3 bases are TGCAGCGTTGAAGGCCTAGCGGGAGGGCCTTCCGGGGAGCTGTTTTTT.

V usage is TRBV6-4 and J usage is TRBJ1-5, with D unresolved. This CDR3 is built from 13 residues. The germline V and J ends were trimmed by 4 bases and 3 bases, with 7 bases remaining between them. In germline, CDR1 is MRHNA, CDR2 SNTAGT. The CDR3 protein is CASSAGVNQPQHF. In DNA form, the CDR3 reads TGTGCCAGCAGTGCGGGAGTCAATCAGCCCCAGCATTTT.

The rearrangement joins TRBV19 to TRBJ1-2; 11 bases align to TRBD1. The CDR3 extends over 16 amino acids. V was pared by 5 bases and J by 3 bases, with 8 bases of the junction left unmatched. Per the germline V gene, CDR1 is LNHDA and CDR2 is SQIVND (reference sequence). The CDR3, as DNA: TGTGCCAGTAGTCGCGGACAGGGGGCGGGCTACTATGGCTACACCTTC. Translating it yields CASSRGQGAGYYGYTF. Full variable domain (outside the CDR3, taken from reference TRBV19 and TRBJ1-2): DGGITQSPKYLFRKEGQNVTLSCEQNLNHDAMYWYRQDPGQGLRLIYYSQIVNDFQKGDIAEGYSVSREKKESFPLTVTSAQKNPTAFYLCASSRGQGAGYYGYTFGSGTRLTVV.

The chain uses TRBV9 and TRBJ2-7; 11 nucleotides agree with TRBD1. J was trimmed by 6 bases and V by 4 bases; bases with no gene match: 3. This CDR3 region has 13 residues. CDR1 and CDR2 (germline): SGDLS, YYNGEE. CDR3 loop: CASSTGTGGEQYF. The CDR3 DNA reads TGTGCCAGCAGCACCGGGACAGGGGGCGAGCAGTACTTC.

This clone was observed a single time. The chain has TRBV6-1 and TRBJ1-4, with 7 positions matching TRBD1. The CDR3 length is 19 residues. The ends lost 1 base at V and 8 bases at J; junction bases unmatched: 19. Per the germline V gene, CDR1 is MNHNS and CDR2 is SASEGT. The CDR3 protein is CASSEGLQGQRGLREKLFF. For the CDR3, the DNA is TGTGCCAGCAGTGAAGGACTTCAGGGACAGAGAGGGCTGAGGGAAAAACTGTTTTTT.

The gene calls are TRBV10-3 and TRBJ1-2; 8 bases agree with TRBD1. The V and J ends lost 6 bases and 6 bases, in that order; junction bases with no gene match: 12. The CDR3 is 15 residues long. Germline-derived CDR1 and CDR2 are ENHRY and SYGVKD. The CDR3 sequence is CAISSGGAALDGYTF. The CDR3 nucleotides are TGTGCCATCAGCTCAGGGGGCGCGGCATTGGATGGCTACACCTTC.

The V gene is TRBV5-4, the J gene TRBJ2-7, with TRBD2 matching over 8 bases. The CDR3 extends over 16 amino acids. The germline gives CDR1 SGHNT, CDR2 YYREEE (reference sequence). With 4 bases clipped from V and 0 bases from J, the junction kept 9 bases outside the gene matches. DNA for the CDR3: TGTGCCAGCAGCCACCGCAAAGCGGGAGACTCCTACGAGCAGTACTTC. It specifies CASSHRKAGDSYEQYF.

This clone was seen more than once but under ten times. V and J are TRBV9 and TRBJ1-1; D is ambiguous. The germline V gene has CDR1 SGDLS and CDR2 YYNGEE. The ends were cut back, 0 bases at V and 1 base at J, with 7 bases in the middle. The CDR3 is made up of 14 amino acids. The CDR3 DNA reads TGTGCCAGCAGCGTAGATTCAGGGAACACTGAAGCTTTCTTT. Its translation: CASSVDSGNTEAFF. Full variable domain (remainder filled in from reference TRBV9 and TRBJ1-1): DSGVTQTPKHLITATGQRVTLRCSPRSGDLSVYWYQQSLDQGLQFLIQYYNGEERAKGNILERFSAQQFPDLHSELNLSSLELGDSALYFCASSVDSGNTEAFFGQGTRLTVV.

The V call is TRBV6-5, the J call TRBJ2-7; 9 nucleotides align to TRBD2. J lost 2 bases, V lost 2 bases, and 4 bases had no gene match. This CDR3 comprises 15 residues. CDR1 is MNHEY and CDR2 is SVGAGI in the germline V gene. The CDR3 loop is CASSYALAGTYEQYF. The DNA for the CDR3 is TGTGCCAGCAGTTACGCCCTAGCGGGGACCTACGAGCAGTACTTC.